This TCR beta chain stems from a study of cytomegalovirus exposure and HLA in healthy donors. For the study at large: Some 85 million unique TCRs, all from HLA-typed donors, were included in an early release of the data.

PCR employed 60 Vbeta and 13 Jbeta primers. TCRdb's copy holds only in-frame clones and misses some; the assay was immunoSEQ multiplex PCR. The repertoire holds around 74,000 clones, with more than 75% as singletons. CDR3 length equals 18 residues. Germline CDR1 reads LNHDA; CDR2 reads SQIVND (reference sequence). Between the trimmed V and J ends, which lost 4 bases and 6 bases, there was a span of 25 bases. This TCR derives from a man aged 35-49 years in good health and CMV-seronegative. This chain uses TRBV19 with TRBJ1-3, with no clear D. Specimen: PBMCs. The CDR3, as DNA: TGTGCCAGTAGTACCCCACCCGGGCGGAGGAGAAGCGAAAACACCATATATTTT. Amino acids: CASSTPPGRRRSENTIYF.